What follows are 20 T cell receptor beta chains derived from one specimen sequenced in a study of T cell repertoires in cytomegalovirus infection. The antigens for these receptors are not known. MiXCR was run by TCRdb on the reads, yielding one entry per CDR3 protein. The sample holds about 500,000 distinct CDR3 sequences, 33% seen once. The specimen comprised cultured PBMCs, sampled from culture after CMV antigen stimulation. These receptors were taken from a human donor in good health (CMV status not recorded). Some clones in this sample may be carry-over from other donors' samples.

The DNA of the CDR3 is TGTGCCAGCAGCCGACAGGGCAGCCACTACGAGCAGTACTTC. This sequence encodes CASSRQGSHYEQYF. This chain connects TRBV5-4 to TRBJ2-7; TRBD1 matches 7 bases. The CDR3 length is 14 residues. CDR1 SGHNT and CDR2 YYREEE come from the germline V gene (reference sequence). Trimming removed 4 bases from V and 3 bases from J; junction bases left unmatched: 7.

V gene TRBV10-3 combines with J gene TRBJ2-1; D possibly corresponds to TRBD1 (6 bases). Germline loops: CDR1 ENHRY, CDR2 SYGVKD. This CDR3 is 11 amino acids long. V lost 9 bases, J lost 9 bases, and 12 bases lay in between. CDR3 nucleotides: TGTGCCATGGGGGCCGGGGTTGAGCAGTTCTTC. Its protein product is CAMGAGVEQFF.

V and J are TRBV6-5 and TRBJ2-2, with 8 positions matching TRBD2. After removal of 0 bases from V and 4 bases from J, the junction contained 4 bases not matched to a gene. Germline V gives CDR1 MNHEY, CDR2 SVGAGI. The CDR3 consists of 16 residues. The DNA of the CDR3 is TGTGCCAGCAGTTACTCTCCGGCGGGAGGCACCGGGGAGCTGTTTTTT. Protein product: CASSYSPAGGTGELFF.

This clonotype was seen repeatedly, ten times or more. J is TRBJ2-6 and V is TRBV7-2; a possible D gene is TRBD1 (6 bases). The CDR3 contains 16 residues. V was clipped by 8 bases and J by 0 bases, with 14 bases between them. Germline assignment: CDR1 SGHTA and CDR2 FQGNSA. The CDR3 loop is CASALTGSSGANVLTF. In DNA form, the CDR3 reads TGTGCCAGCGCCCTAACAGGGTCCTCTGGGGCCAACGTCCTGACTTTC.

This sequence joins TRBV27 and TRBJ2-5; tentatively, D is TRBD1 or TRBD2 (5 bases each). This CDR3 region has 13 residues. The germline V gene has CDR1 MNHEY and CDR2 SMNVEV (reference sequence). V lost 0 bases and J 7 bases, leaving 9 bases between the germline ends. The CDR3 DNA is TGTGCCAGCAGTTTATCGGGACGGTCGACCCAGTACTTC. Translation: CASSLSGRSTQYF.

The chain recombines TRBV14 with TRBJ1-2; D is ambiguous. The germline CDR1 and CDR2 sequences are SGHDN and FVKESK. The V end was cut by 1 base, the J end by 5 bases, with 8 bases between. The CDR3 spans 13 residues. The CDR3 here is CASSQGVTYGYTF. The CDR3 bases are TGTGCCAGCAGCCAAGGGGTAACATATGGCTACACCTTC. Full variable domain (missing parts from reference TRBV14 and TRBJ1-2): EAGVTQFPSHSVIEKGQTVTLRCDPISGHDNLYWYRRVMGKEIKFLLHFVKESKQDESGMPNNRFLAERTGGTYSTLKVQPAELEDSGVYFCASSQGVTYGYTFGSGTRLTVV.

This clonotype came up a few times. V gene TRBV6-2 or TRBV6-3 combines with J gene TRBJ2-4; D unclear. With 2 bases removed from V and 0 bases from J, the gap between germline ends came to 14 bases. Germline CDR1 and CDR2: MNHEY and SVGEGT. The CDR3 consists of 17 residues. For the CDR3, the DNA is TGTGCCAGCAGTTACCCCCCGAGGCGGCTAGCCAAAAACATTCAGTACTTC. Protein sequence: CASSYPPRRLAKNIQYF.

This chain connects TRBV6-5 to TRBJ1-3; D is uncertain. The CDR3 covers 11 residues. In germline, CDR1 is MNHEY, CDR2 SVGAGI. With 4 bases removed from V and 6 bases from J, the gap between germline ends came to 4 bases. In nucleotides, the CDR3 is TGTGCCAGCAGTTTTTCAAACACCATATATTTT. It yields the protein CASSFSNTIYF.

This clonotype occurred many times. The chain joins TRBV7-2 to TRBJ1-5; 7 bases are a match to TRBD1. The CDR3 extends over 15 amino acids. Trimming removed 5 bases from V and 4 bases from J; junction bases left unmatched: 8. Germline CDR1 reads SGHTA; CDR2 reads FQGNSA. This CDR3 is CASSQDRVRNQPQHF. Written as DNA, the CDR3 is TGTGCCAGCAGCCAAGACAGGGTTCGGAATCAGCCCCAGCATTTT.

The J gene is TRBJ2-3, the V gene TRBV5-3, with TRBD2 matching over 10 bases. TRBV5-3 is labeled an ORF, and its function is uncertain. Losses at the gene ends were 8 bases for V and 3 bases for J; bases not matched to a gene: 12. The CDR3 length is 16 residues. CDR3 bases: TGTGCCAGCAGCCACGTGCTAGCGGGAGCAACAGATACGCAGTATTTT. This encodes CASSHVLAGATDTQYF.

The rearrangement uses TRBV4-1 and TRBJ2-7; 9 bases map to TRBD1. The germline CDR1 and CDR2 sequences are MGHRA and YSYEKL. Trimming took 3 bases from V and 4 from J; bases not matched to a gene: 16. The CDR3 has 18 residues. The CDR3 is CASSQKKEGTGYGYEQYF. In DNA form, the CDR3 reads TGCGCCAGCAGCCAGAAGAAGGAGGGGACAGGGTATGGTTACGAGCAGTACTTC.

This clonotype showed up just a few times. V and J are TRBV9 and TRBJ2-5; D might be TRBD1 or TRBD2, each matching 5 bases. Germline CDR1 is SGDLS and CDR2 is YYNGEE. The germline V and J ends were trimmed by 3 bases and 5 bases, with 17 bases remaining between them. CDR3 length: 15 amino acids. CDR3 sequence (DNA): TGTGCCAGCAGCGCCCCCGGTTTTGGGACCGAGACCCAGTACTTC. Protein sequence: CASSAPGFGTETQYF.

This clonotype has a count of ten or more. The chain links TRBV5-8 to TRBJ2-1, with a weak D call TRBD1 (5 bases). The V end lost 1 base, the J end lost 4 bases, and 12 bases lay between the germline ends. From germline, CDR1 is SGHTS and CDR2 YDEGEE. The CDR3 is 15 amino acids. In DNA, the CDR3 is TGTGCCAGCAGCTTGAGGGGCAGAGCATACAATGAGCAGTTCTTC. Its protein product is CASSLRGRAYNEQFF.

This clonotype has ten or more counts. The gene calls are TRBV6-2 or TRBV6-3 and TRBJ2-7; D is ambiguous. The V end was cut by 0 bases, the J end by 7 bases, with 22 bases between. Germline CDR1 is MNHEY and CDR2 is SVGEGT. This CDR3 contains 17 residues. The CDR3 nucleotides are TGTGCCAGCAGTTACTCTGAGCGCGACCCCTGTGGTAAAGAGCAGTACGTC. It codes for CASSYSERDPCGKEQYV.

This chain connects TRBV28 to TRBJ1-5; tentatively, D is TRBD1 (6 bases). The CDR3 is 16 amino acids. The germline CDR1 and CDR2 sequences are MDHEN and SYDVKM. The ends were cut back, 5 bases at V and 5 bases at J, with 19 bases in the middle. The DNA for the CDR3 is TGTGCCAGCAGTCCCATGCGGTGGGGGCCGTATCAGCCCCAGCATTTT. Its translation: CASSPMRWGPYQPQHF.

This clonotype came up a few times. The CDR3 loop is CASSSDSPLHF. The DNA for the CDR3 is TGTGCCAGCAGCTCGGATTCACCCCTCCACTTT. The gene calls are TRBV7-9 and TRBJ1-6, with D uncertain. The germline V and J ends were trimmed by 4 bases and 8 bases, with 3 bases remaining between them. Germline CDR1 is SEHNR and CDR2 is FQNEAQ (reference sequence). The CDR3 spans 11 residues.

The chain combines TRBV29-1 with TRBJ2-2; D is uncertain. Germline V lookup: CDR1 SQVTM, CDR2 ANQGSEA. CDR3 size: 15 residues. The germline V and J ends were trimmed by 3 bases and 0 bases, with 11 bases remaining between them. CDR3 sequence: CSVDTAKPNTGELFF. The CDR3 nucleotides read TGCAGCGTTGACACGGCCAAGCCGAACACCGGGGAGCTGTTTTTT.

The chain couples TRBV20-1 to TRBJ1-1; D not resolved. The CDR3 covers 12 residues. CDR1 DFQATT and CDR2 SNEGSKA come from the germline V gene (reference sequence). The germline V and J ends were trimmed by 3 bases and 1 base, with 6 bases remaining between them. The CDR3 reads CSASSRNTEAFF. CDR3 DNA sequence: TGCAGTGCTAGTTCTAGGAACACTGAAGCTTTCTTT.

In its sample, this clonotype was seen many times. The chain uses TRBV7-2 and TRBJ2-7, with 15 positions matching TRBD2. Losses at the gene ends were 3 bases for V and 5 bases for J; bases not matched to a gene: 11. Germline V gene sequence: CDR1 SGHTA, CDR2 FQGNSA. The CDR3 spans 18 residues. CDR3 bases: TGTGCCAGCAGCTTGGCAGGACTAGCGGGAGGGCCCGGGGACGAGCAGTACTTC. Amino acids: CASSLAGLAGGPGDEQYF. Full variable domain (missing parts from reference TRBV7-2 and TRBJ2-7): GAGVSQSPSNKVTEKGKDVELRCDPISGHTALYWYRQSLGQGLEFLIYFQGNSAPDKSGLPSDRFSAERTGGSVSTLTIQRTQQEDSAVYLCASSLAGLAGGPGDEQYFGPGTRLTVT.

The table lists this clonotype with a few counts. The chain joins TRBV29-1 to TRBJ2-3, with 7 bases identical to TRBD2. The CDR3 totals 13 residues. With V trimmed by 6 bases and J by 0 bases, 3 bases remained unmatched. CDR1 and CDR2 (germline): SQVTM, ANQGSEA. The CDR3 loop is CSVAGESTDTQYF. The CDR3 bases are TGCAGCGTGGCGGGAGAGAGCACAGATACGCAGTATTTT.